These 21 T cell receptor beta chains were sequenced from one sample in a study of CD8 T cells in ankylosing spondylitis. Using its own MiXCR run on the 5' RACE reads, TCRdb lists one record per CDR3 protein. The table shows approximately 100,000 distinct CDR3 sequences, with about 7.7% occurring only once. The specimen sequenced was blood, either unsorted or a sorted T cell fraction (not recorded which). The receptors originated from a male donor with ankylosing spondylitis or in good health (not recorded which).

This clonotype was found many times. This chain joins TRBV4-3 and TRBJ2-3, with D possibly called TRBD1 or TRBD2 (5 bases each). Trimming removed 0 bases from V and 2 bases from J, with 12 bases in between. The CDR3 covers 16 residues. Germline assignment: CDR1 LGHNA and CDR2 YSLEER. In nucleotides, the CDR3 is TGCGCCAGCAGCCAAGACGGGGACGCTGACACAGATACGCAGTATTTT. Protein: CASSQDGDADTDTQYF.

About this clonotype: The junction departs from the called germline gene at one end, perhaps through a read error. DNA of the CDR3: TGTGTCAGCAGTTATATCACTGAAGCTTTCTTT. It codes for CVSSYITEAFF. This chain uses TRBV6-6 with TRBJ1-1; D is unresolved. The V gene's germline CDR1 is MNHNY and CDR2 SVGAGI (reference sequence). The CDR3 runs to 11 residues.

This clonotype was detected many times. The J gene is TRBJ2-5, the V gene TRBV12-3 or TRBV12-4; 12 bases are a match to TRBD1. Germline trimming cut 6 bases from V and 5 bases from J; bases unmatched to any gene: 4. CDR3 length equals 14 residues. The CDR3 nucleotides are TGTGCCAGCAGGGGACAGGGGGCATGGGAGACCCAGTACTTC. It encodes CASRGQGAWETQYF.

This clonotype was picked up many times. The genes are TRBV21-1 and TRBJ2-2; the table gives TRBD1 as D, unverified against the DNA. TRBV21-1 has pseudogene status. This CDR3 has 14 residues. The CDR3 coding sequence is TGTGCCAGCAGGCCGGGACAGGGCACCGGGGAGCTGTTTTTT. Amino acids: CASRPGQGTGELFF.

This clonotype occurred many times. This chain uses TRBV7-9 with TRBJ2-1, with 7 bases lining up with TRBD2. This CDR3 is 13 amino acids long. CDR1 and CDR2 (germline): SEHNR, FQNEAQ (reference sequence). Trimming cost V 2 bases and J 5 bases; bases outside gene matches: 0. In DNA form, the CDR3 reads TGTGCCAGCAGCTTACGGGGGGACAATGAGCAGTTCTTC. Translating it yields CASSLRGDNEQFF.

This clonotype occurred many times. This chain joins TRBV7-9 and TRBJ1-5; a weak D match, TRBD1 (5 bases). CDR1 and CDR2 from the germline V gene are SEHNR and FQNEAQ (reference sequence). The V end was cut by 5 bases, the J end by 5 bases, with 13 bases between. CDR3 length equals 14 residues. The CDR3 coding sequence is TGTGCCAGCAGCCTTCTTGGGGGAGATCAGCCCCAGCATTTT. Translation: CASSLLGGDQPQHF.

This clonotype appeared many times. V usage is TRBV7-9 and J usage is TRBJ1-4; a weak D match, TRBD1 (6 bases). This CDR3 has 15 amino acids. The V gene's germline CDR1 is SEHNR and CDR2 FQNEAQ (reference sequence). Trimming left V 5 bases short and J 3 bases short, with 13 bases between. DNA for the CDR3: TGTGCCAGCAGCGCAGGGGTATTGTCTAATGAAAAACTGTTTTTT. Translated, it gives CASSAGVLSNEKLFF. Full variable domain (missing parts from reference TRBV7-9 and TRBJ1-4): DTGVSQNPRHKITKRGQNVTFRCDPISEHNRLYWYRQTLGQGPEFLTYFQNEAQLEKSRLLSDRFSAERPKGSFSTLEIQRTEQGDSAMYLCASSAGVLSNEKLFFGSGTQLSVL.

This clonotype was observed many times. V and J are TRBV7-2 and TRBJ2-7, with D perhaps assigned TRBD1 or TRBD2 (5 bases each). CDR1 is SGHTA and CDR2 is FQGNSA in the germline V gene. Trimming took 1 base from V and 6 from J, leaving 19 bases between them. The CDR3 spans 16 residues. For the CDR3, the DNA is TGTGCCAGCAGCTTAGTTACAGGCCTCTCTGGGGGCGAGCAGTACTTC. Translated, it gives CASSLVTGLSGGEQYF.

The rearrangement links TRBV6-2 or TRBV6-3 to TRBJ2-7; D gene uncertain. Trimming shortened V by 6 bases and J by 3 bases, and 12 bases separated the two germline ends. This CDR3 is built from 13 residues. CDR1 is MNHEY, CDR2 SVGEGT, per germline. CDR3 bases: TGTGCCAGCAGCCGACAAGACTTCTACGAGCAGTACTTC. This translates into CASSRQDFYEQYF.

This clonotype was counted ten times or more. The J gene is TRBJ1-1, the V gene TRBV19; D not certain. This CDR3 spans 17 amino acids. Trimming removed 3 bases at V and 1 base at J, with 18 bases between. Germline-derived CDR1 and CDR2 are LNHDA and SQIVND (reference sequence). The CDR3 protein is CASSIGYSLGWNTEAFF. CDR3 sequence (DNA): TGTGCCAGTAGTATCGGGTACAGTCTGGGGTGGAACACTGAAGCTTTCTTT.

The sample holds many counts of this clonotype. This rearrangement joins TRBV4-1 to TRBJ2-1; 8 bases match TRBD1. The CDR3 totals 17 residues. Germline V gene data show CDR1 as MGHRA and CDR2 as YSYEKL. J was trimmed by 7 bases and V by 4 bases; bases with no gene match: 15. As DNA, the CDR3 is TGCGCCAGCAGCCCGAGGGCGGCCCTGACAGGGGCAAATGAGCAGTTCTTC. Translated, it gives CASSPRAALTGANEQFF.

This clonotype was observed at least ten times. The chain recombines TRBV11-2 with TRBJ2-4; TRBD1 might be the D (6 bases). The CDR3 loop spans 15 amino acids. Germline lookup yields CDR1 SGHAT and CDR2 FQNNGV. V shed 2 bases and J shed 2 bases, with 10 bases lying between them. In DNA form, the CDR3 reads TGTGCCAGCAGCTTATTTGGGGGCCCCAAAAACATTCAGTACTTC. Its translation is CASSLFGGPKNIQYF.

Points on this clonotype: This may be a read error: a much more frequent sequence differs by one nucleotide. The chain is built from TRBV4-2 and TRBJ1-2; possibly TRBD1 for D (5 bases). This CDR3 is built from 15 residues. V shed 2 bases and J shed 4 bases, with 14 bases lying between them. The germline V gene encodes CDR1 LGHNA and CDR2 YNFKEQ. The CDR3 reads CASSQMKGPVYGYTF. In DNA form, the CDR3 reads TGTGCCAGCAGCCAAATGAAGGGGCCGGTCTATGGCTACACCTTC.

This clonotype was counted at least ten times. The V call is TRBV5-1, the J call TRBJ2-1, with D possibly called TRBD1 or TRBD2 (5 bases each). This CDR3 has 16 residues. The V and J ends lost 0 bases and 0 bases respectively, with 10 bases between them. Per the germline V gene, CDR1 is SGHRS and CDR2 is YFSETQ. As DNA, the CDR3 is TGCGCCAGCAGCTTGGTACGGGGCACCTCCTACAATGAGCAGTTCTTC. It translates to CASSLVRGTSYNEQFF.

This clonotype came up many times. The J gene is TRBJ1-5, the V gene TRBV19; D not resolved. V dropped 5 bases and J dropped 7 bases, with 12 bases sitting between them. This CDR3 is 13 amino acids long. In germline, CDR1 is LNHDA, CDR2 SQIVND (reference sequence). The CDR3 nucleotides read TGTGCCAGTAGTTCCGGTGGATCCCAGCCCCAGCATTTT. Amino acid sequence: CASSSGGSQPQHF. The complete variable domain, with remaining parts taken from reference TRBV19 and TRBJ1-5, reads DGGITQSPKYLFRKEGQNVTLSCEQNLNHDAMYWYRQDPGQGLRLIYYSQIVNDFQKGDIAEGYSVSREKKESFPLTVTSAQKNPTAFYLCASSSGGSQPQHFGDGTRLSIL.

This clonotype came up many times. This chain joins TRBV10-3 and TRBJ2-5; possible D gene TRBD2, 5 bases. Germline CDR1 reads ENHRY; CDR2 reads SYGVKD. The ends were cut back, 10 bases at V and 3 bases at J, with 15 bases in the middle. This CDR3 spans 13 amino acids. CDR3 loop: CATSPRGEETQYF. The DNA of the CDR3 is TGTGCCACCTCCCCCCGGGGAGAAGAGACCCAGTACTTC.

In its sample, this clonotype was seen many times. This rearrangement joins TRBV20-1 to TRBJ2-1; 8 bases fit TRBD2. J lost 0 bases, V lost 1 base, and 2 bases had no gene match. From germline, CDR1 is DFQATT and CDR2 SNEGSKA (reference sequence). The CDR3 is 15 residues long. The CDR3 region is CSARVGTSSYNEQFF. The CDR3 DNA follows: TGCAGTGCTAGAGTAGGGACTAGCTCCTACAATGAGCAGTTCTTC.

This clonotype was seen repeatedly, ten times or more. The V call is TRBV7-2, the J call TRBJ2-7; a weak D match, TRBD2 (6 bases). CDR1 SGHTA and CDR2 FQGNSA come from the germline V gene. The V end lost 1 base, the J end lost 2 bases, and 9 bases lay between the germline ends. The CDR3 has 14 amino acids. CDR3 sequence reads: CASSLEWTTYEQYF. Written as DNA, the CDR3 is TGTGCCAGCAGCTTAGAGTGGACTACCTACGAGCAGTACTTC. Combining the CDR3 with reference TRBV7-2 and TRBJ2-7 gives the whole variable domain GAGVSQSPSNKVTEKGKDVELRCDPISGHTALYWYRQSLGQGLEFLIYFQGNSAPDKSGLPSDRFSAERTGGSVSTLTIQRTQQEDSAVYLCASSLEWTTYEQYFGPGTRLTVT.

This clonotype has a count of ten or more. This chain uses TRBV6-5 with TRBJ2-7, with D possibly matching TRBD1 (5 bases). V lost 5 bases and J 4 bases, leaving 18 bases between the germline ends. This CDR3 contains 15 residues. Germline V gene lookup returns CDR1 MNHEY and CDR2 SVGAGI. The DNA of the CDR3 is TGTGCCAGCAGTCACGACAGCGTAGGGTCGTACGAGCAGTACTTC. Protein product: CASSHDSVGSYEQYF.

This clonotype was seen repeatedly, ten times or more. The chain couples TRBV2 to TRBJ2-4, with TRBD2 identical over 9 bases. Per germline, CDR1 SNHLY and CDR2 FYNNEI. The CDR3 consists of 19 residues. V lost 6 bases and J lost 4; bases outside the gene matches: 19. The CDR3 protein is CASRGLGTSYAENKNIQYF. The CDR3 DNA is TGTGCCAGCAGGGGCCTGGGGACTAGCTATGCAGAGAATAAAAACATTCAGTACTTC.

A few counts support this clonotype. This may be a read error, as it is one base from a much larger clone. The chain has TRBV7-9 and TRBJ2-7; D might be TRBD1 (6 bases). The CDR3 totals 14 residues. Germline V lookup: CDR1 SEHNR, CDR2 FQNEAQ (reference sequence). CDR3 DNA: TGTGCCAGCGGCTTAACCGGGACACCGCGCGAGCAGTACTTC. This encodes CASGLTGTPREQYF.